This T cell receptor (beta chain) emerged from a study of blood T cell repertoires in COVID-19. Study overall: COVID-19 samples, acute and convalescent, were from the United States, Italy and Spain.

The germline CDR1 and CDR2 sequences are SGHRS and YFSETQ. The CDR3 sequence is 16 residues long. V was shortened by 1 base and J by 0 bases, with 10 bases between the two germline ends. In the authors' workflow: Reference gene primer amplification yielded estimated nucleated cell counts. TCRdb's copy holds only in-frame clones and misses some; the assay was immunoSEQ multiplex PCR. Clone size and V and J calls were adopted from that table, with D and trimming inferred from the DNA. Altogether 90,000 to 100,000 clones are present, 87% being singletons, with the ten largest covering approximately 20%. This clone was counted only a few times. Seattle's cohort entered during active infection and was followed longitudinally.

What was sequenced was peripheral blood. This chain joins TRBV5-1 and TRBJ2-2; a possible D gene is TRBD1 (6 bases). This clonotype was sampled from a woman aged 60 to 75 with COVID-19, enrolled during active disease. CDR3 region: CASSLRGHTNTGELFF. The CDR3 DNA follows: TGCGCCAGCAGCTTGCGGGGACACACGAACACCGGGGAGCTGTTTTTT.